One sample yielded the 27 T cell receptor beta chains listed below, sequenced in a study of T-cell reconstitution after alpha-beta-depleted transplantation in children. Unique molecular identifiers were incorporated during preparation of the TCRbeta library. TCRdb passed the PCR reads through MiXCR, listing each CDR3 protein once. The repertoire has over 100,000 distinct CDR3 sequences, 4.5% to 7.5% of them found once; the top ten carry 6.1%. The sample in question was PBMCs, mostly from graft donor cells, obtained 60 days after TCRalphabeta/CD19-depleted stem cell transplant. These receptors were collected from a female patient aged 2-15 years who had a stem cell transplant for Fanconi anemia, so the T cells may come from the graft donor.

This clonotype was found a few times. The chain has TRBV2 and TRBJ2-7, with D tentatively TRBD1 or TRBD2 (5 bases each). Germline V CDR1 and CDR2: SNHLY, FYNNEI. The CDR3 consists of 14 residues. Trimming pared 6 bases from V and 3 bases from J, leaving 15 bases between. CDR3 DNA: TGTGCCAGCAGGTGGGGACCCCTAAACTACGAGCAGTACTTC. This encodes CASRWGPLNYEQYF. The full variable domain, completed using reference TRBV2 and TRBJ2-7, is EPEVTQTPSHQVTQMGQEVILRCVPISNHLYFYWYRQILGQKVEFLVSFYNNEISEKSEIFDDQFSVERPDGSNFTLKIRSTKLEDSAMYFCASRWGPLNYEQYFGPGTRLTVT.

The V gene is TRBV20-1, the J gene TRBJ2-3; D assignment may be TRBD1 or TRBD2 (5 bases each). V lost 0 bases to trimming and J lost 5 bases, with 24 bases between them. Germline lookup yields CDR1 DFQATT and CDR2 SNEGSKA (reference sequence). The CDR3 is 18 residues long. The CDR3 bases are TGCAGTGCTAGAGAGAGGCTTTCCCGTGTGGGGGTTGAAGATACGCAGTATTTT. As protein: CSARERLSRVGVEDTQYF.

This clonotype has a count of ten or more. The chain recombines TRBV29-1 with TRBJ1-2; D uncertain. CDR1 SQVTM and CDR2 ANQGSEA come from the germline V gene. CDR3 length equals 13 residues. V shed 7 bases and J shed 2 bases, with 14 bases lying between them. In nucleotides, the CDR3 is TGCAGCGCTGTTTGGCTAGGGAACTATGGCTACACCTTC. This encodes CSAVWLGNYGYTF.

In this sample, this clonotype turned up a few times. The chain's CDR3 is CASSLVPGQVSYEQYF. CDR3 DNA: TGTGCCAGCAGCTTGGTCCCGGGACAGGTTTCCTACGAGCAGTACTTC. The chain is built from TRBV5-5 and TRBJ2-7, with TRBD1 matching over 8 bases. The CDR3 is made up of 16 amino acids. CDR1 and CDR2 (germline): SGHKS, YYEKEE (reference sequence). V trimming: 0 bases; J trimming: 1 base; junction bases outside the gene matches: 6.

This clonotype was observed at least ten times. This chain links TRBV28 with TRBJ2-7, with D possibly matching TRBD1 (5 bases). Germline V gene data show CDR1 as MDHEN and CDR2 as SYDVKM. The V end was cut by 0 bases, the J end by 0 bases, with 9 bases between. The CDR3 sequence is 15 residues long. CDR3 in amino acids: CASSLWTANSYEQYF. In nucleotides, the CDR3 is TGTGCCAGCAGTTTATGGACAGCTAACTCCTACGAGCAGTACTTC.

This clonotype was counted ten times or more. The CDR3 region is CSGQGVYNEQFF. In DNA, the CDR3 is TGCAGCGGGCAGGGGGTCTACAATGAGCAGTTCTTC. The J gene is TRBJ2-1, the V gene TRBV29-1; 7 bases map to TRBD1. The CDR3 consists of 12 residues. CDR1 SQVTM and CDR2 ANQGSEA come from the germline V gene. V was pared by 7 bases and J by 3 bases, with 3 bases of the junction left unmatched.

The CDR3 coding sequence is TGTGCCAGCAGCCCGACTAGCGGGGATTACAATGAGCAGTTCTTC. This sequence encodes CASSPTSGDYNEQFF. This chain connects TRBV7-2 to TRBJ2-1; TRBD2 aligns across 11 bases. J lost 4 bases, V lost 5 bases, and 4 bases had no gene match. CDR1 and CDR2 from the germline V gene are SGHTA and FQGNSA. The CDR3 is 15 residues long.

This clonotype came up many times. V usage is TRBV7-3 and J usage is TRBJ2-3; D is perhaps TRBD1 or TRBD2 (5 bases each). CDR1 SGHTA and CDR2 FQGTGA come from the germline V gene. The CDR3 length is 16 residues. Trimming removed 2 bases at V and 0 bases at J, with 12 bases between. In DNA, the CDR3 is TGTGCCAGCAGCTTACTCCCGGGACCAAGCACAGATACGCAGTATTTT. Translated: CASSLLPGPSTDTQYF.

The rearrangement links TRBV5-1 to TRBJ2-2; possible D gene TRBD2, 5 bases. Germline V gene data show CDR1 as SGHRS and CDR2 as YFSETQ. This CDR3 has 15 amino acids. V lost 0 bases to trimming and J lost 4 bases, with 10 bases between them. This CDR3 reads CASSLAIAITGELFF. The CDR3 DNA follows: TGCGCCAGCAGCTTGGCCATAGCGATCACCGGGGAGCTGTTTTTT.

This clonotype showed up many times. CDR3 sequence reads: CSVENGQGVPQFF. DNA of the CDR3: TGCAGCGTTGAAAACGGACAGGGAGTCCCGCAGTTCTTC. The J gene is TRBJ2-1, the V gene TRBV29-1; 8 bases map to TRBD1. The CDR3 has 13 residues. Losses at the gene ends were 2 bases for V and 12 bases for J; bases not matched to a gene: 9. Germline V gene sequence: CDR1 SQVTM, CDR2 ANQGSEA.

In this sample, this clonotype turned up many times. The chain is built from TRBV24-1 and TRBJ2-2, with 9 bases fitting TRBD1. The trim removed 4 bases at V and 4 bases at J, leaving 6 bases unmatched. From germline, CDR1 is KGHDR and CDR2 SFDVKD. The CDR3 spans 16 residues. CDR3 region: CATSDPGQGVTGELFF. CDR3 in DNA: TGTGCCACCAGTGACCCGGGACAGGGAGTCACCGGGGAGCTGTTTTTT.

This clonotype has at least ten counts. The rearrangement links TRBV5-1 to TRBJ1-1; the D gene is possibly TRBD1 (6 bases). This CDR3 has 16 residues. The ends were cut back, 0 bases at V and 5 bases at J, with 17 bases in the middle. Germline loops: CDR1 SGHRS, CDR2 YFSETQ. The chain's CDR3 is CASSLEPGGGGTEAFF. As DNA, the CDR3 is TGCGCCAGCAGCTTGGAGCCCGGGGGCGGGGGGACTGAAGCTTTCTTT.

This clonotype was seen ten or more times. The chain joins TRBV5-1 to TRBJ2-1; tentatively, D is TRBD2 (5 bases). Germline-derived CDR1 and CDR2 are SGHRS and YFSETQ. The CDR3 contains 17 residues. The V gene lost 2 bases and the J gene lost 4 bases, with 19 bases spanning the gap. CDR3 region: CASSFGGFGPAYNEQFF. The CDR3 DNA reads TGCGCCAGCAGCTTTGGAGGTTTCGGGCCAGCTTACAATGAGCAGTTCTTC. Filled out from reference TRBV5-1 and TRBJ2-1, the complete variable domain reads KAGVTQTPRYLIKTRGQQVTLSCSPISGHRSVSWYQQTPGQGLQFLFEYFSETQRNKGNFPGRFSGRQFSNSRSEMNVSTLELGDSALYLCASSFGGFGPAYNEQFFGPGTRLTVL.

The genes are TRBV7-2 and TRBJ2-7, with D unresolved. V lost 2 bases and J 4 bases, leaving 12 bases between the germline ends. This CDR3 region has 14 residues. Germline assignment: CDR1 SGHTA and CDR2 FQGNSA. The CDR3 bases are TGTGCCAGCAGCTTAAGCCCCGGGCTATACGAGCAGTACTTC. This gives the protein CASSLSPGLYEQYF.

This clonotype has at least ten counts. V usage is TRBV28 and J usage is TRBJ2-1; TRBD1 matches at 7 bases. The CDR3 is 13 residues long. Germline-derived CDR1 and CDR2 are MDHEN and SYDVKM. J gave up 12 bases and V 6 bases, and 11 bases lay outside the gene matches. CDR3 in DNA: TGTGCCAGCAGATATATGGGACAGATAAGGCAGTTCTTC. Amino acid sequence: CASRYMGQIRQFF. Based on the CDR3 plus reference TRBV28 and TRBJ2-1, the full variable domain is DVKVTQSSRYLVKRTGEKVFLECVQDMDHENMFWYRQDPGLGLRLIYFSYDVKMKEKGDIPEGYSVSREKKERFSLILESASTNQTSMYLCASRYMGQIRQFFGPGTRLTVL.

The chain joins TRBV7-3 to TRBJ2-2; tentatively, D is TRBD2 (6 bases). The CDR3 sequence is 15 residues long. V lost 4 bases and J 0 bases, leaving 9 bases between the germline ends. CDR1 is SGHTA and CDR2 is FQGTGA in the germline V gene. The CDR3 protein is CASSWGLPNTGELFF. The DNA of the CDR3 is TGTGCCAGCAGCTGGGGACTGCCGAACACCGGGGAGCTGTTTTTT.

This clonotype has just a few counts. The chain combines TRBV12-3 or TRBV12-4 with TRBJ2-5; D possibly corresponds to TRBD1 (6 bases). V lost 3 bases, J lost 4 bases, and 15 bases lay in between. The CDR3 is 15 amino acids. As DNA, the CDR3 is TGTGCCAGCAGTTTGGGCAGGGGAACCGGAGAGACCCAGTACTTC. Residues: CASSLGRGTGETQYF.

The rearrangement joins TRBV7-3 to TRBJ2-2; the match to TRBD1 covers 8 bases. J lost 2 bases, V lost 5 bases, and 10 bases had no gene match. The CDR3 covers 17 residues. CDR1 is SGHTA, CDR2 FQGTGA, per germline. CDR3 DNA: TGTGCCAGCAGCCGCAGGACAGGGAGCCGCAACACCGGGGAGCTGTTTTTT. This gives the protein CASSRRTGSRNTGELFF.

A few counts support this clonotype. The chain joins TRBV5-1 to TRBJ1-4, with D possibly being TRBD1 (5 bases). This CDR3 is 15 amino acids long. Germline CDR1 SGHRS, CDR2 YFSETQ. With 0 bases removed from V and 8 bases from J, the gap between germline ends came to 14 bases. The CDR3 DNA reads TGCGCCAGCAGCTTGGTGCCAGGGAAGGAGGAAAAACTGTTTTTT. It encodes CASSLVPGKEEKLFF.

This clonotype was detected ten times or more. The V call is TRBV15, the J call TRBJ2-2; TRBD2 agrees at 9 bases. Germline CDR1 LNHNV, CDR2 YYDKDF (reference sequence). This CDR3 is built from 19 residues. The ends lost 1 base at V and 2 bases at J; junction bases unmatched: 11. CDR3 nucleotides: TGTGCCACCAGCAGAGTTACAAGTGGAGCGGGGGGAAACACCGGGGAGCTGTTTTTT. This codes for CATSRVTSGAGGNTGELFF.

Here the CDR3 reads CSARESGLRTQYF. CDR3 nucleotide sequence: TGCAGTGCTAGAGAGTCGGGTTTGAGGACCCAGTACTTC. The chain has TRBV20-1 and TRBJ2-5, with no clear D. This CDR3 contains 13 residues. In germline, CDR1 is DFQATT, CDR2 SNEGSKA (reference sequence). V lost 0 bases and J lost 7, with 12 bases in between.

The chain joins TRBV28 to TRBJ1-2, with D perhaps TRBD1 (5 bases). This CDR3 has 14 residues. Trimming stripped 5 bases from V and 3 bases from J, with 13 bases between. In germline, CDR1 is MDHEN, CDR2 SYDVKM. Here the CDR3 reads CASSAAWGDYGYTF. The CDR3 coding sequence is TGTGCCAGCAGTGCTGCTTGGGGCGACTATGGCTACACCTTC.

This chain links TRBV7-6 with TRBJ2-2, with 7 bases matching TRBD2. CDR1 is SGHVS, CDR2 FNYEAQ, per germline. With V trimmed by 3 bases and J by 5 bases, 12 bases remained unmatched. This CDR3 comprises 17 residues. The CDR3 region is CASSFPPSSGGTGELFF. The CDR3, as DNA: TGTGCCAGCAGCTTCCCACCTTCTAGCGGAGGAACCGGGGAGCTGTTTTTT.

Details on this clonotype: A much larger clone is a single base away; this may be a read error. This chain links TRBV12-3 or TRBV12-4 with TRBJ2-5; 8 nucleotides agree with TRBD2. CDR3 size: 15 residues. The CDR3 DNA reads as TGTGCCAGCAGTTTTTTTTCTAGCGGGCAAGAGAGCCAGTACTTC. This sequence encodes CASSFFSSGQESQYF.

This clonotype was counted between two and nine times. The rearrangement links TRBV28 to TRBJ1-2, with unresolved D. The ends were cut back, 6 bases at V and 4 bases at J, with 12 bases in the middle. The CDR3 is 13 amino acids. Germline CDR1 reads MDHEN; CDR2 reads SYDVKM. CDR3 amino acids: CASSVWARYGYTF. CDR3 sequence (DNA): TGTGCCAGCAGCGTCTGGGCGCGCTATGGCTACACCTTC.

This clonotype was counted at least ten times. The CDR3 DNA reads TGTGCCAGCAGCTTAGATCCGCGGCGGGGGGGCGGGAATGAGCAGTTCTTC. Translation: CASSLDPRRGGGNEQFF. V gene TRBV11-2 combines with J gene TRBJ2-1; 9 positions match TRBD2. V trimming: 0 bases; J trimming: 7 bases; junction bases outside the gene matches: 10. The germline gives CDR1 SGHAT, CDR2 FQNNGV. This CDR3 comprises 17 residues.

The chain recombines TRBV3-1 with TRBJ2-7, with 8 bases matching TRBD1. V lost 4 bases, J lost 6 bases, and 11 bases stayed unmatched. The CDR3 covers 15 residues. CDR1 is LGHDT and CDR2 is YNNKEL in the germline V gene (reference sequence). In DNA form, the CDR3 reads TGTGCCAGCAGCCCCTCGAGGACAGGGTATTCCGAGCAGTACTTC. Translation: CASSPSRTGYSEQYF.